This T cell receptor (beta chain) was sequenced during a study of blood T cell repertoires in COVID-19. For the study at large: Sample material is recorded as cDNA or gDNA derived from T cells, B-cell-depleted T cells, or PBMCs.

Clones were read by immunoSEQ multiplex PCR, and TCRdb kept only the in-frame ones, dropping some. Of roughly 250,000 clones listed, under 85% are singletons. The origin of this receptor is a woman aged 40 to 50 with active or convalescent COVID-19. Specimen: peripheral blood.

CDR3 nucleotide sequence: TGTGCCAGCAGCCCAGGGGGTAACACTGAAGCTTTCTTT. Protein product: CASSPGGNTEAFF. J is TRBJ1-1 and V is TRBV11-3; 7 positions match TRBD1. The trim removed 5 bases at V and 2 bases at J, leaving 2 bases unmatched. Germline CDR1 SGHNT, CDR2 YENEEA. The CDR3 runs to 13 residues.